The rows below give T cell receptor beta chains drawn from one sample of a study of T cell responses to AZD1222 COVID-19 vaccine. Only in-frame clones appear in the TCRdb table, and some are missing; sequencing was by immunoSEQ multiplex PCR. The sample carries roughly 150,000 clones, 87% recorded once. The sample was peripheral blood, taken 28 days after the second AZD1222 dose. Source of these receptors: an adult who received the AZD1222 COVID-19 vaccine. Both conserved end residues are trimmed from each CDR3. Clone size appears in some rows only: once, few, many, or a class for an expanded clone.

v_gene: TRBV3-1/TRBV3-2
j_gene: TRBJ2-1
abundance: NA
CDR3aa: ASSQPEGEQF

v_gene: TRBV29-1
j_gene: TRBJ2-5
abundance: NA
CDR3aa: SARGGRGETQY

v_gene: TRBV5-4
j_gene: TRBJ2-7
abundance: NA
CDR3aa: ASSLDAYEQY

v_gene: TRBV7-9
j_gene: TRBJ1-1
abundance: NA
CDR3aa: ASSPRVANTEAF

v_gene: TRBV6-1
j_gene: TRBJ1-5
abundance: NA
CDR3aa: ASSEYGVSNQPQH

v_gene: TRBV6-5
j_gene: TRBJ2-1
abundance: NA
CDR3aa: ASTRDSSYNEQF

v_gene: TRBV7-9
j_gene: TRBJ2-7
abundance: NA
CDR3aa: ASSLTGAEQY

v_gene: TRBV15
j_gene: TRBJ1-1
abundance: NA
CDR3aa: ATSRGAVGWTEAF

v_gene: TRBV7-9
j_gene: TRBJ1-1
abundance: NA
CDR3aa: ASSPNRGWPEAF

v_gene: TRBV18
j_gene: TRBJ1-2
abundance: NA
CDR3aa: ASSPDSSRSGYT

v_gene: TRBV5-1
j_gene: TRBJ2-5
abundance: NA
CDR3aa: ASSDGPQETQY

v_gene: TRBV6-1
j_gene: TRBJ2-6
abundance: NA
CDR3aa: ASSVNARGVTRANVLT

v_gene: TRBV18
j_gene: TRBJ1-2
abundance: NA
CDR3aa: ASSPRSHRGYGYT

v_gene: TRBV4-3
j_gene: TRBJ2-3
abundance: NA
CDR3aa: ASSQDRAGDSRKLAQY

v_gene: TRBV5-8
j_gene: TRBJ2-1
abundance: NA
CDR3aa: ASSPAGGLDEQF

v_gene: TRBV2
j_gene: TRBJ1-2
abundance: NA
CDR3aa: ASNENLALGRVV

v_gene: TRBV12-3/TRBV12-4
j_gene: TRBJ1-2
abundance: NA
CDR3aa: ASSTRQGRGYT

v_gene: TRBV19
j_gene: TRBJ2-2
abundance: NA
CDR3aa: ASSRLAGINTGELF

v_gene: TRBV5-4
j_gene: TRBJ2-5
abundance: NA
CDR3aa: ASSWGTSGGGTQY

v_gene: TRBV7-2
j_gene: TRBJ1-1
abundance: NA
CDR3aa: ASSFGGSTEAF

v_gene: TRBV5-8
j_gene: TRBJ1-2
abundance: NA
CDR3aa: ASSLPQGANGYT

v_gene: TRBV4-2
j_gene: TRBJ2-7
abundance: NA
CDR3aa: ASSRGTASHEQY

v_gene: TRBV7-7
j_gene: TRBJ2-5
abundance: once
CDR3aa: ASSLARGWLETQY

v_gene: TRBV4-2
j_gene: TRBJ1-1
abundance: NA
CDR3aa: ASSQDVVTEAF

v_gene: TRBV4-1
j_gene: TRBJ2-1
abundance: NA
CDR3aa: ASSQDYVKF

v_gene: TRBV10-3
j_gene: TRBJ1-4
abundance: few
CDR3aa: AIRNPGQGNEKLF

v_gene: TRBV11-2
j_gene: TRBJ1-1
abundance: NA
CDR3aa: ASTVGGTEAF

v_gene: TRBV6-5
j_gene: TRBJ1-5
abundance: NA
CDR3aa: ASSLQGARYQPQH

v_gene: TRBV5-5
j_gene: TRBJ1-2
abundance: NA
CDR3aa: ASSLAGQGAGGYT